The 18 T cell receptor beta chains presented below share a single source sample, sequenced in a study of blood T cell repertoires in COVID-19. The data were produced by immunoSEQ multiplex PCR, yet TCRdb's version contains in-frame clones alone and is incomplete. The profile shows about 180,000 clones, around 88% of them singletons. Source material: peripheral blood. The receptors stem from a woman aged 25-40 years with acute or convalescent COVID-19.

V is TRBV5-4 and J is TRBJ2-6, with a weak D call TRBD1 (5 bases). Looked up from germline, CDR1 is SGHNT and CDR2 is YYREEE (reference sequence). This CDR3 has 14 amino acids. V lost 10 bases to trimming and J lost 4 bases, with 15 bases between them. The DNA of the CDR3 is TGTGCCGGACACTCGGCCGGGGGGGCCAACGTCCTGACTTTC. It specifies CAGHSAGGANVLTF.

The J gene is TRBJ2-3, the V gene TRBV3-1 (or the pseudogene TRBV3-2), with D possibly matching TRBD2 (5 bases). CDR1 LGHDT and CDR2 YNNKEL come from the germline V gene (reference sequence). V lost 0 bases and J 11 bases, leaving 18 bases between the germline ends. CDR3 size: 15 residues. The CDR3 coding sequence is TGTGCCAGCAGCCAAGATACACTAGATGGAAGAGGGCAGTATTTT. The encoded protein is CASSQDTLDGRGQYF.

The count of this clone is one. CDR3 in DNA: TGTGCCAGCTCACCACAGGCGCCAGGAACTAATGAAAAACTGTTTTTT. Protein: CASSPQAPGTNEKLFF. The chain joins TRBV18 to TRBJ1-4; D ambiguous. The CDR3 runs to 16 residues. CDR1 is KGHSH and CDR2 is LQKENI in the germline V gene. Between the trimmed V and J ends, which lost 1 base and 1 base, there was a span of 10 bases.

The chain uses TRBV21-1 and TRBJ2-5; the table's TRBD1 call for D was not verified on the DNA. TRBV21-1 constitutes a pseudogene. CDR3 size: 14 residues. CDR3 in DNA: TGTGCCAGCCTAAGCGGCCGAGGGGGAGAGACCCAGTACTTC. This encodes CASLSGRGGETQYF.

The CDR3 here is CASSLNDRADTQYF. CDR3 sequence (DNA): TGTGCCAGCAGCTTGAATGACAGGGCAGATACGCAGTATTTT. This chain joins TRBV13 and TRBJ2-3, with 7 bases lining up with TRBD1. V trimming: 3 bases; J trimming: 4 bases; junction bases outside the gene matches: 4. The CDR3 runs to 14 residues. Germline CDR1 PRHDT, CDR2 FYEKMQ (reference sequence).

The V gene is TRBV6-5, the J gene TRBJ1-2; 9 bases are a match to TRBD1. Germline-derived CDR1 and CDR2 are MNHEY and SVGAGI. Trimming removed 7 bases from V and 7 bases from J; junction bases left unmatched: 7. This CDR3 comprises 13 residues. The CDR3 DNA reads as TGTGCCAGCAAATTACAGGGGGCGCCTGGCTACACCTTC. Its protein is CASKLQGAPGYTF.

The V call is TRBV27, the J call TRBJ2-1; 9 bases are shared with TRBD1. The V gene end was trimmed by 6 bases and the J gene end by 7 bases; junction bases not matched to a gene: 7. This CDR3 contains 14 residues. Germline V lookup: CDR1 MNHEY, CDR2 SMNVEV (reference sequence). The CDR3 region has the DNA TGTGCCAGCAGCCTAGGGACAGGGTGGAATGAGCAGTTCTTC. Translation: CASSLGTGWNEQFF.

This rearrangement joins TRBV27 to TRBJ2-1, with a tentative D call TRBD2 (6 bases). Trimming pared 3 bases from V and 7 bases from J, leaving 13 bases between. The CDR3 covers 14 residues. Germline lookup yields CDR1 MNHEY and CDR2 SMNVEV (reference sequence). In DNA form, the CDR3 reads TGTGCCAGCAGTTTTAGGGCGGGATGGAATGAGCAGTTCTTC. Translated, it gives CASSFRAGWNEQFF.

The V call is TRBV28, the J call TRBJ1-2; 10 bases map to TRBD1. After removal of 7 bases from V and 8 bases from J, the junction contained 10 bases not matched to a gene. Looked up from germline, CDR1 is MDHEN and CDR2 is SYDVKM. There are 14 residues in the CDR3. The CDR3 region is CASTRTGGYLGYTF. CDR3 DNA sequence: TGTGCCAGCACTCGGACAGGGGGTTATCTCGGCTACACCTTC.

This chain uses TRBV7-9 with TRBJ2-1; TRBD1 matches 11 bases. This CDR3 has 15 amino acids. Germline CDR1 SEHNR, CDR2 FQNEAQ (reference sequence). J was trimmed by 2 bases and V by 9 bases; bases with no gene match: 6. The CDR3 is CASGLGQGAYNEQFF. CDR3 coding DNA: TGTGCCAGTGGGTTGGGACAGGGGGCCTACAATGAGCAGTTCTTC.

This chain connects TRBV6-5 to TRBJ1-5; 10 bases map to TRBD1. The germline CDR1 and CDR2 sequences are MNHEY and SVGAGI. The CDR3 loop spans 14 amino acids. V was pared by 8 bases and J by 1 base, with 2 bases of the junction left unmatched. CDR3 amino acids: CASDRGLSNQPQHF. The CDR3 DNA sequence: TGTGCCAGCGACAGGGGGCTGAGCAATCAGCCCCAGCATTTT.

The chain is built from TRBV27 and TRBJ2-5; D is perhaps TRBD2 (6 bases). The CDR3 is 14 residues long. V shed 6 bases and J shed 4 bases, with 15 bases lying between them. The germline gives CDR1 MNHEY, CDR2 SMNVEV (reference sequence). CDR3 sequence: CASRNLASSETQYF. The CDR3 region has the DNA TGTGCCAGCAGGAATCTAGCGTCTTCAGAGACCCAGTACTTC.

The chain is built from TRBV6-4 and TRBJ2-1, with 8 bases matching TRBD1. Unmatched junction bases numbered 14, after V lost 5 bases and J lost 14 bases. Germline V gives CDR1 MRHNA, CDR2 SNTAGT. This CDR3 is 14 amino acids long. For the CDR3, the DNA is TGTGCCAGCAGTCAAGACAGGGGTTGGATGCGTGAGTTCTTC. Protein product: CASSQDRGWMREFF.

The chain combines TRBV2 with TRBJ1-2; 8 bases agree with TRBD1. Germline CDR1 and CDR2: SNHLY and FYNNEI. J was trimmed by 7 bases and V by 7 bases; bases with no gene match: 5. This CDR3 is 12 amino acids long. The CDR3 sequence: CASMDRVSGYTF. The CDR3 DNA follows: TGTGCCAGCATGGACAGGGTCTCTGGCTACACCTTC.

The chain is built from TRBV3-1 (or the pseudogene TRBV3-2) and TRBJ1-1; D gene ambiguous. This CDR3 contains 14 residues. Germline V gene sequence: CDR1 LGHDT, CDR2 YNNKEL (reference sequence). V lost 1 base, J lost 6 bases, and 12 bases lay in between. In DNA form, the CDR3 reads TGTGCCAGCAGCCAAGTTCCGGGAGAGGCTGAAGCTTTCTTT. It encodes CASSQVPGEAEAFF.

V and J are TRBV10-3 and TRBJ1-1; D uncertain. The CDR3 consists of 11 residues. V gave up 8 bases and J gave up 4 bases, with 8 bases separating them. The germline CDR1 and CDR2 sequences are ENHRY and SYGVKD. The DNA for the CDR3 is TGTGCCATCTTCACACGCACTGAAGCTTTCTTT. This translates into CAIFTRTEAFF.

The chain joins TRBV9 to TRBJ2-5; 8 bases match TRBD2. The V and J ends lost 6 bases and 4 bases, in that order; junction bases with no gene match: 8. In germline, CDR1 is SGDLS, CDR2 YYNGEE. The length of the CDR3 is 14 residues. This CDR3 is CASKRGLAPETQYF. As DNA, the CDR3 is TGTGCCAGCAAACGAGGACTAGCCCCAGAGACCCAGTACTTC.

The chain recombines TRBV5-1 with TRBJ2-5; 8 positions match TRBD2. Germline loops: CDR1 SGHRS, CDR2 YFSETQ. The CDR3 spans 15 residues. The V gene end was trimmed by 4 bases and the J gene end by 5 bases; junction bases not matched to a gene: 10. For the CDR3, the DNA is TGCGCCAGCAGCCTACTCGGGACTAGAGATGAGACCCAGTACTTC. It codes for CASSLLGTRDETQYF. Full variable domain (outside the CDR3, taken from reference TRBV5-1 and TRBJ2-5): KAGVTQTPRYLIKTRGQQVTLSCSPISGHRSVSWYQQTPGQGLQFLFEYFSETQRNKGNFPGRFSGRQFSNSRSEMNVSTLELGDSALYLCASSLLGTRDETQYFGPGTRLLVL.